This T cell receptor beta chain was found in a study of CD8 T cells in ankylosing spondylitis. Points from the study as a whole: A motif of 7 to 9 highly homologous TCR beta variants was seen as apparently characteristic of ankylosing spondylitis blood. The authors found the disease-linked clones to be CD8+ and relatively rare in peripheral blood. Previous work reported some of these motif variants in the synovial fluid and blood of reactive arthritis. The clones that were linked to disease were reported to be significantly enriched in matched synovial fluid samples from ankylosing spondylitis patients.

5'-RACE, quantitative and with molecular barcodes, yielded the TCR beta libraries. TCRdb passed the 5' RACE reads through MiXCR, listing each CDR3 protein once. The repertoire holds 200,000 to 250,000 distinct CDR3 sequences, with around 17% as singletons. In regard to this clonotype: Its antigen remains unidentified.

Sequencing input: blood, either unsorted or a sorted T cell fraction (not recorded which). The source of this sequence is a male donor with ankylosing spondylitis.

The CDR3 DNA reads as TGTGCCAGCAGCCCCTTCGGACTAGCGGGGATAACCGGGGAGCTGTTTTTT. The encoded protein is CASSPFGLAGITGELFF. The rearrangement links TRBV7-9 to TRBJ2-2; 12 bases are shared with TRBD2. Trimming cost V 5 bases and J 5 bases; bases outside gene matches: 9. Per germline, CDR1 SEHNR and CDR2 FQNEAQ (reference sequence). The CDR3 consists of 17 residues.